This passage covers 13 T cell receptor beta chains from one sample sequenced in a study of vaccination effects on CD4 cells after COVID-19. These receptors' targets are unknown. TCRdb's copy holds only in-frame clones and misses some; the assay was immunoSEQ multiplex PCR. The table includes approximately 61,000 clones, 60% to 75% detected once. ViraFEST expansion of antigen-specific CD4+ T cells with viral peptide pools preceded sequencing. At the end of 9 to 11 days of culture, CD4+ T cells were isolated. All participants had two doses of either the BNT162b2 or mRNA-1273 vaccine. The sample was CD4+ T cells from PBMCs cultured with HCoV-229E spike peptides, taken after COVID-19 vaccination. These receptors all come from a human donor who received a COVID-19 vaccine.

The gene calls are TRBV25-1 and TRBJ2-5, with D possibly matching TRBD2 (5 bases). Trimming shortened V by 7 bases and J by 5 bases, and 8 bases separated the two germline ends. The CDR3 is 11 residues long. Germline CDR1 MGHDK, CDR2 SYGVNS. The CDR3 here is CASKRVETQYF. In DNA form, the CDR3 reads TGTGCCAGCAAGAGGGTGGAGACCCAGTACTTC.

The V call is TRBV30, the J call TRBJ1-1, with 11 bases fitting TRBD1. Unmatched junction bases numbered 8, after V lost 1 base and J lost 7 bases. The CDR3 is 15 residues long. Germline V gene lookup returns CDR1 GTSNPN and CDR2 SVGIG (reference sequence). Here the CDR3 reads CAWSAGQGALSEAFF. The DNA of the CDR3 is TGTGCCTGGAGTGCCGGACAGGGGGCTTTAAGTGAAGCTTTCTTT.

This chain uses TRBV7-8 with TRBJ1-2; 7 nucleotides line up with TRBD1. This CDR3 contains 14 residues. From germline, CDR1 is SGHVS and CDR2 FQNEAQ. After removal of 5 bases from V and 7 bases from J, the junction contained 10 bases not matched to a gene. CDR3 nucleotides: TGTGCCAGCAGCATCCGACAGGGCGAGTCTGGCTACACCTTC. The encoded protein is CASSIRQGESGYTF.

This chain connects TRBV7-9 to TRBJ2-3; the match to TRBD2 covers 10 bases. V lost 3 bases, J lost 4 bases, and 7 bases stayed unmatched. Germline CDR1 is SEHNR and CDR2 is FQNEAQ (reference sequence). The CDR3 is 16 amino acids. CDR3 sequence (DNA): TGTGCCAGCAGCTTGAGCGGGGGGGCATTTTCAGATACGCAGTATTTT. Translating it yields CASSLSGGAFSDTQYF.

The CDR3 sequence is CASSPRQEDTEAFF. Here the CDR3 DNA reads TGTGCCAGCAGCCCACGTCAGGAGGACACTGAAGCTTTCTTT. The rearrangement joins TRBV9 to TRBJ1-1; D is uncertain. The CDR3 covers 14 residues. CDR1 is SGDLS, CDR2 YYNGEE, per germline. V was clipped by 4 bases and J by 3 bases, with 13 bases between them.

This clone occurred a few times. This chain links TRBV18 with TRBJ1-5; a weak D match, TRBD1 (5 bases). The V gene lost 4 bases and the J gene lost 1 base, with 14 bases spanning the gap. CDR1 KGHSH and CDR2 LQKENI come from the germline V gene. The CDR3 is 16 residues long. The CDR3 here is CASSLGPGGSNQPQHF. The CDR3, as DNA: TGTGCCAGCTCACTCGGGCCTGGGGGGAGCAATCAGCCCCAGCATTTT.

This clone was seen a handful of times. CDR3 residues: CASSRGTGRNYGYTF. The CDR3 nucleotides are TGTGCCAGCAGCCGAGGGACAGGAAGAAACTATGGCTACACCTTC. The V gene is TRBV5-8, the J gene TRBJ1-2; 8 bases match TRBD1. This CDR3 contains 15 residues. Unmatched junction bases numbered 7, after V lost 4 bases and J lost 2 bases. Per germline, CDR1 SGHTS and CDR2 YDEGEE.

The chain combines TRBV6-1 with TRBJ1-5; D remains ambiguous. Per the germline V gene, CDR1 is MNHNS and CDR2 is SASEGT. V was clipped by 1 base and J by 0 bases, with 4 bases between them. This CDR3 comprises 14 residues. CDR3 residues: CASSEGNSNQPQHF. CDR3 bases: TGTGCCAGCAGTGAAGGGAATAGCAATCAGCCCCAGCATTTT.

The V call is TRBV6-5, the J call TRBJ2-3; no reliable D call. V lost 6 bases and J lost 2, with 9 bases in between. This CDR3 has 13 amino acids. Germline V gives CDR1 MNHEY, CDR2 SVGAGI. As DNA, the CDR3 is TGTGCCAGCAGCATAGGATACACAGATACGCAGTATTTT. Its protein is CASSIGYTDTQYF.

The chain uses TRBV5-1 and TRBJ1-2; D is uncertain. Germline V lookup: CDR1 SGHRS, CDR2 YFSETQ. This CDR3 spans 13 amino acids. Trimming removed 4 bases from V and 8 bases from J, with 15 bases in between. This chain's CDR3 is CASSASKDWGYTF. CDR3 DNA sequence: TGCGCCAGCAGCGCATCGAAGGATTGGGGCTACACCTTC.

The CDR3 is CASSEAGERYGYTF. Written as DNA, the CDR3 is TGTGCCAGCAGTGAAGCAGGGGAGCGGTATGGCTACACCTTC. The rearrangement joins TRBV2 to TRBJ1-2, with D possibly being TRBD1 (5 bases). Trimming cost V 0 bases and J 5 bases, with 10 bases left between them. CDR1 SNHLY and CDR2 FYNNEI come from the germline V gene. This CDR3 contains 14 residues.

The V and J genes are TRBV24-1 and TRBJ2-2; D is perhaps TRBD2 (6 bases). The CDR3 has 16 amino acids. Trimming left V 3 bases short and J 2 bases short, with 12 bases between. Germline values: CDR1 KGHDR, CDR2 SFDVKD. The chain's CDR3 is CATSDVGGANTGELFF. In nucleotides, the CDR3 is TGTGCCACCAGTGATGTAGGAGGGGCTAACACCGGGGAGCTGTTTTTT.

This rearrangement joins TRBV19 to TRBJ2-2, with 11 positions matching TRBD2. Trimming at V came to 4 bases and at J to 6 bases, leaving 13 bases not matched to a gene. Germline V gene lookup returns CDR1 LNHDA and CDR2 SQIVND (reference sequence). The CDR3 spans 18 residues. The CDR3 nucleotides are TGTGCCAGTAGTAGCAAAATAGCGGGGGGGCCTTGGGCCGGGGAGCTGTTTTTT. It codes for CASSSKIAGGPWAGELFF.